This T cell receptor (beta chain) comes out of a study of T cells in Graves' hyperthyroidism and ophthalmopathy. Study-wide context: Pretreatment peripheral blood was obtained at initial diagnosis. Whole-study findings and limits: Blood held most thyroid clonotypes expanded above 0.001 frequency.

Source material for PBMCs was more than 7.5 ml fresh peripheral blood. Note on this clonotype: Antigen: not known.

It was RNA transcripts that yielded the amplified TCR beta CDR3 regions. Using the HTBI primer set, a first-round RT-PCR was run on the TCR CDR3. Using its own MiXCR run on the multiplex PCR reads, TCRdb lists one record per CDR3 protein. The sample lists more than 550,000 distinct CDR3 sequences, 18% seen once, with over 15% in the top ten. The CDR3 extends over 15 amino acids. Trimming took 1 base from V and 3 from J, leaving 11 bases between them. CDR1 and CDR2 from the germline V gene are SGDLS and YYNGEE. The chain recombines TRBV9 with TRBJ1-3, with D uncertain. The clonotype originates from a woman between 50 and 59 years old with Graves' hyperthyroidism that later progressed to Graves' ophthalmopathy. The sequencing input was blood. The CDR3 DNA sequence: TGTGCCAGCAGCGTAAGGTTCGGGTATGGAAACACCATATATTTT. Amino acid sequence: CASSVRFGYGNTIYF.